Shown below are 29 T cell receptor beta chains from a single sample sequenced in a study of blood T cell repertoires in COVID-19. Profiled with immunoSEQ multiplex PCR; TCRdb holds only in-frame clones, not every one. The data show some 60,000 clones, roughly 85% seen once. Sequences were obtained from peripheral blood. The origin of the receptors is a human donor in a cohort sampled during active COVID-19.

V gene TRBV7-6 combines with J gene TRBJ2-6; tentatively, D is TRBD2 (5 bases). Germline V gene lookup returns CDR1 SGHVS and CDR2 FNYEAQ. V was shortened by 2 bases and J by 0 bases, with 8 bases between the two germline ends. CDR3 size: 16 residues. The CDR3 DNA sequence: TGTGCCAGCAGCTTAACGGGGAACTCTGGGGCCAACGTCCTGACTTTC. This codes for CASSLTGNSGANVLTF.

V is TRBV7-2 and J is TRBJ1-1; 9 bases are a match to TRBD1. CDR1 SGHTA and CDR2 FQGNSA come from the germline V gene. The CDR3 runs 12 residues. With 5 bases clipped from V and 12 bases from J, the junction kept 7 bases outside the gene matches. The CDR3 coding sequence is TGTGCCAGCAGCATAACAGGGGGCGCGACTTTCTTT. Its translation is CASSITGGATFF.

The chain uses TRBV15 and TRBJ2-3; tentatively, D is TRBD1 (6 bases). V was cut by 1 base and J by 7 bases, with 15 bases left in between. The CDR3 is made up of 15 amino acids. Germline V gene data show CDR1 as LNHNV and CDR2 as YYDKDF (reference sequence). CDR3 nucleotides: TGTGCCACCAGCAGAGGGGCAGGGGCCTGGAATACGCAGTATTTT. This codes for CATSRGAGAWNTQYF.

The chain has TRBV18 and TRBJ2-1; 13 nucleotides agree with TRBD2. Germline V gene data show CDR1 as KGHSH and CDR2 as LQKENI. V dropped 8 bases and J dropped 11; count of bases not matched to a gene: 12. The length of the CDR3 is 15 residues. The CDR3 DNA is TGTGCCAGCAAATCTTCCGGGACTAGCGGGGATAAGCAGTTCTTC. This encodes CASKSSGTSGDKQFF.

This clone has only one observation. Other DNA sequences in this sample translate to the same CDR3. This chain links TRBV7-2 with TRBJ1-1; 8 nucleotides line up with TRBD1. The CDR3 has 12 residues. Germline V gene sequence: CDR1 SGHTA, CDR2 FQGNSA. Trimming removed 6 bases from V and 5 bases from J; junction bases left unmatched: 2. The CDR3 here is CASRRQGTEAFF. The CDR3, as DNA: TGTGCCAGCAGACGACAGGGGACTGAAGCTTTCTTT.

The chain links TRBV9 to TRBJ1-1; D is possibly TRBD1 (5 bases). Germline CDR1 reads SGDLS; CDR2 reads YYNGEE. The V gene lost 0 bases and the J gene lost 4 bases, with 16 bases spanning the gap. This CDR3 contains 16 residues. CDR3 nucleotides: TGTGCCAGCAGCGTAGGGCCGCCCGGGGGGTCCACTGAAGCTTTCTTT. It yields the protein CASSVGPPGGSTEAFF.

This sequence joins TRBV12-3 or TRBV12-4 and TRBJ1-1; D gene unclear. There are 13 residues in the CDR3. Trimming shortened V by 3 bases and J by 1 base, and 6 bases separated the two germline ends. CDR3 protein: CASSFNGNTEAFF. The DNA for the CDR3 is TGTGCCAGCAGTTTTAACGGGAACACTGAAGCTTTCTTT.

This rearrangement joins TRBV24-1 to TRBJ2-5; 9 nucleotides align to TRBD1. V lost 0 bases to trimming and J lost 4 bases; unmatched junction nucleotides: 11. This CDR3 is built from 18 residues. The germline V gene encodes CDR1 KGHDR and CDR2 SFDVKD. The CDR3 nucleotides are TGTGCCACCAGTGATTTGGGCCCGGGACAGGGACCAGGAGAGACCCAGTACTTC. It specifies CATSDLGPGQGPGETQYF.

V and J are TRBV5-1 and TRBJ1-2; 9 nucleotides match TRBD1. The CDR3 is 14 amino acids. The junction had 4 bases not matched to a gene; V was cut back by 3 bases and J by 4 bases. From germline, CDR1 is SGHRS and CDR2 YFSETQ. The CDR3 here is CASSYGTGPYGYTF. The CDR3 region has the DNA TGCGCCAGCAGCTACGGGACAGGGCCCTATGGCTACACCTTC.

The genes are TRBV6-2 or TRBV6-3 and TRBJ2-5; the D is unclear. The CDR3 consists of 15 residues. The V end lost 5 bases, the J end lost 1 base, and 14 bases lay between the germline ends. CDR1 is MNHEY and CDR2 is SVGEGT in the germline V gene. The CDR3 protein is CASSATPVVQETQYF. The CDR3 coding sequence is TGTGCCAGCAGTGCAACTCCGGTGGTCCAAGAGACCCAGTACTTC.

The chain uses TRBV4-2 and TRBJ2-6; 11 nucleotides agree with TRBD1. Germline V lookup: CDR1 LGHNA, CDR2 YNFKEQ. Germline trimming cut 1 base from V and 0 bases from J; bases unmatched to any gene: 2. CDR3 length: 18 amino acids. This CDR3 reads CASSQGTGGHSGANVLTF. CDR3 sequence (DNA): TGTGCCAGCAGCCAAGGGACAGGGGGCCACTCTGGGGCCAACGTCCTGACTTTC.

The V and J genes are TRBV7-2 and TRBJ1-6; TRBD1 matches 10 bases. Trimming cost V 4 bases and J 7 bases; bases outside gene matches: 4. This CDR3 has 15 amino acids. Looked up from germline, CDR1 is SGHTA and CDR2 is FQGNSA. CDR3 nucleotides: TGTGCCAGCAGCTACGGGGGACAGGGGAATTCACCCCTCCACTTT. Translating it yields CASSYGGQGNSPLHF.

The CDR3 DNA reads as TGTGCCATCAGTGAGGAGCGGGGGGCCTACAATGAGCAGTTCTTC. Residues: CAISEERGAYNEQFF. The chain links TRBV10-3 to TRBJ2-1; 9 positions agree with TRBD2. Trimming at V came to 2 bases and at J to 2 bases, leaving 1 base not matched to a gene. The germline gives CDR1 ENHRY, CDR2 SYGVKD. CDR3 size: 15 residues.

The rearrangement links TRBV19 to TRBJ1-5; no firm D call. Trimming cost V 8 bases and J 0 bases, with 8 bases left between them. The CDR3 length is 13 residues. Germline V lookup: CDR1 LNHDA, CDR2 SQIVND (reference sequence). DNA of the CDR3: TGTGCCAGTGCCGCTAATAGCAATCAGCCCCAGCATTTT. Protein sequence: CASAANSNQPQHF.

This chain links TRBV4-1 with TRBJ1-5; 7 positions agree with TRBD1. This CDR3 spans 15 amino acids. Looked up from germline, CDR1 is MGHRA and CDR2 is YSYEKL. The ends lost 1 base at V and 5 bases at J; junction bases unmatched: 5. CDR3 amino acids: CASSQGQGGHQPQHF. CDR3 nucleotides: TGCGCCAGCAGCCAAGGGCAGGGGGGACATCAGCCCCAGCATTTT.

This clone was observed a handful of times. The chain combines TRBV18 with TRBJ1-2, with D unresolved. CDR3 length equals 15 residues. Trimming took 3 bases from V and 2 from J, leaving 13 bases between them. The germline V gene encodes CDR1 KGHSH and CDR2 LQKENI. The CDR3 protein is CASSPSTNSNYGYTF. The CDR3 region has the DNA TGTGCCAGCTCACCCTCCACCAACTCGAACTATGGCTACACCTTC.

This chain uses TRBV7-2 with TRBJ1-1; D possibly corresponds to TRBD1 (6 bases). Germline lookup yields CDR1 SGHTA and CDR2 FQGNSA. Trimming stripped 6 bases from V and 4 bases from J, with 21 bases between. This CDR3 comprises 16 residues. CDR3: CASSLRGASRGTEAFF. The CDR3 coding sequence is TGTGCCAGCAGTCTACGGGGGGCGAGTCGGGGCACTGAAGCTTTCTTT.

CDR3 loop: CASGRGGAGETQYF. CDR3 DNA: TGTGCCAGCGGACGCGGGGGGGCGGGAGAGACCCAGTACTTC. The chain recombines TRBV27 with TRBJ2-5; 9 nucleotides match TRBD2. CDR3 size: 14 residues. CDR1 is MNHEY and CDR2 is SMNVEV in the germline V gene (reference sequence). Trimming took 8 bases from V and 4 from J; bases not matched to a gene: 8.

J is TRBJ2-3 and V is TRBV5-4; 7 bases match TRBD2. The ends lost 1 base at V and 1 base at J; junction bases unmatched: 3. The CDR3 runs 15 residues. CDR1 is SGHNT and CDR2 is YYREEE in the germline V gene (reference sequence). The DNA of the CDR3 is TGTGCCAGCAGCTTGCCCAGCGGGGGCACAGATACGCAGTATTTT. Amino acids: CASSLPSGGTDTQYF.

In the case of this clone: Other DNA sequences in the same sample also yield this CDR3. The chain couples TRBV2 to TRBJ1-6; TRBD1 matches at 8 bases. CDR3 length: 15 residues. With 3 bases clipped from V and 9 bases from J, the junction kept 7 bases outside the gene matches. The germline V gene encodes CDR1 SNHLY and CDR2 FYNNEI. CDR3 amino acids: CASSDLGQGGSPLHF. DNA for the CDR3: TGTGCCAGCAGTGACCTCGGACAGGGCGGTTCACCCCTCCACTTT.

The CDR3 bases are TGTGCCAGCAGCTTACAGGGATCCCAAGAGACCCAGTACTTC. Translation: CASSLQGSQETQYF. This rearrangement joins TRBV7-9 to TRBJ2-5, with a tentative D call TRBD1 (5 bases). CDR1 and CDR2 (germline): SEHNR, FQNEAQ (reference sequence). This CDR3 region has 14 residues. Trimming pared 2 bases from V and 1 base from J, leaving 8 bases between.

DNA for the CDR3: TGTGCCAGCTCAGAAACGGACACTGAAGCTTTCTTT. It translates to CASSETDTEAFF. V is TRBV18 and J is TRBJ1-1, with no clear D. Trimming took off 5 bases at V and 3 bases at J, with 7 bases between the two ends. The CDR3 spans 12 residues. The germline gives CDR1 KGHSH, CDR2 LQKENI.

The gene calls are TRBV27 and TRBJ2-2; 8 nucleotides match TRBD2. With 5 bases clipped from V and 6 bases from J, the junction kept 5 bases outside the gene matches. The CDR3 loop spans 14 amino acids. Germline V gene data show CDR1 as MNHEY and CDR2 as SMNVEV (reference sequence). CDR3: CASSTGLAAGELFF. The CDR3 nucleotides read TGTGCCAGCAGTACCGGACTAGCTGCCGGGGAGCTGTTTTTT.

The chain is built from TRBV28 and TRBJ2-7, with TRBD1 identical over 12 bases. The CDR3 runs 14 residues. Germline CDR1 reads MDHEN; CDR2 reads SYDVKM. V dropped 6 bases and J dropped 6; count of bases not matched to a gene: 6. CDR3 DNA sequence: TGTGCCAGCAGCCCCGGGACAGGGGGCTTCGAGCAGTACTTC. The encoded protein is CASSPGTGGFEQYF.

CDR3: CASSESGGPGGNTIYF. Here the CDR3 DNA reads TGTGCCAGCAGTGAATCGGGGGGGCCGGGGGGAAACACCATATATTTT. The chain combines TRBV25-1 with TRBJ1-3; D possibly corresponds to TRBD1 (6 bases). CDR3 length equals 16 residues. Trimming removed 1 base at V and 4 bases at J, with 14 bases between. Germline loops: CDR1 MGHDK, CDR2 SYGVNS.

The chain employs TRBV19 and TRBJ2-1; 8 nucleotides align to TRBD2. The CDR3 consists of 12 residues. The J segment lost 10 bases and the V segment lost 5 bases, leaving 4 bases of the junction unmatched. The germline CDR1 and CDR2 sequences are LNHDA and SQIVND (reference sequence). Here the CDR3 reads CASSDRLAEQFF. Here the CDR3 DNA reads TGTGCCAGTAGTGATCGACTAGCGGAGCAGTTCTTC.

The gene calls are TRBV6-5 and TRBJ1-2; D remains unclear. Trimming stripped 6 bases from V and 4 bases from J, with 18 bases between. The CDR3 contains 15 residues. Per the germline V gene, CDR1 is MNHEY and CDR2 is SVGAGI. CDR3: CASSPGPRVAYGYTF. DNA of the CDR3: TGTGCCAGCAGCCCCGGACCGCGGGTAGCCTATGGCTACACCTTC.

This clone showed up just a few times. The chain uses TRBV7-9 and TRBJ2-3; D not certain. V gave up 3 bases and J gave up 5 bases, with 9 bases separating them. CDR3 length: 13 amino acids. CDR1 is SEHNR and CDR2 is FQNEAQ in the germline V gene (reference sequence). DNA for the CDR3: TGTGCCAGCAGCTTCGACATCGAAGATACGCAGTATTTT. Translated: CASSFDIEDTQYF. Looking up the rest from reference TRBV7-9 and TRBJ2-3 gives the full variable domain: DTGVSQNPRHKITKRGQNVTFRCDPISEHNRLYWYRQTLGQGPEFLTYFQNEAQLEKSRLLSDRFSAERPKGSFSTLEIQRTEQGDSAMYLCASSFDIEDTQYFGPGTRLTVL.

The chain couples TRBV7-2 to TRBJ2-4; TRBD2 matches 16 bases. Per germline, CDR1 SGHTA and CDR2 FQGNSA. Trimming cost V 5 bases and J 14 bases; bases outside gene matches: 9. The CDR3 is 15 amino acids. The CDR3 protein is CASSPPGLAGGLEYF. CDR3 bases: TGTGCCAGCAGCCCTCCGGGACTAGCGGGGGGGCTGGAGTACTTC. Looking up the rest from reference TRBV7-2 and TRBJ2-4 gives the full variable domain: GAGVSQSPSNKVTEKGKDVELRCDPISGHTALYWYRQSLGQGLEFLIYFQGNSAPDKSGLPSDRFSAERTGGSVSTLTIQRTQQEDSAVYLCASSPPGLAGGLEYFGAGTRLSVL.